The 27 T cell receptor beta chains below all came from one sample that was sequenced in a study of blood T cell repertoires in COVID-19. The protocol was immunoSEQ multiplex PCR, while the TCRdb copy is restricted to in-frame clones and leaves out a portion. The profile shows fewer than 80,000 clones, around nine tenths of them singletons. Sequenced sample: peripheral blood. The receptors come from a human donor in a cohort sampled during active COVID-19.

CDR3 region: CASSLGDFEAFF. For the CDR3, the DNA is TGTGCCAGCAGCTTGGGTGACTTTGAAGCTTTCTTT. The V gene is TRBV7-9, the J gene TRBJ1-1; D not certain. V lost 3 bases to trimming and J lost 7 bases, with 9 bases between them. The CDR3 contains 12 residues. The germline gives CDR1 SEHNR, CDR2 FQNEAQ (reference sequence). The whole variable domain, filled in from reference TRBV7-9 and TRBJ1-1, reads DTGVSQNPRHKITKRGQNVTFRCDPISEHNRLYWYRQTLGQGPEFLTYFQNEAQLEKSRLLSDRFSAERPKGSFSTLEIQRTEQGDSAMYLCASSLGDFEAFFGQGTRLTVV.

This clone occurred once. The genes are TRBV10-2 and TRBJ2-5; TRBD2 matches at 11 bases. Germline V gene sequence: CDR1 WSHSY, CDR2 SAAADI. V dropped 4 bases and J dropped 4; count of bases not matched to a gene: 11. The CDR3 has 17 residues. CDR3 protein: CASSAGGSSGGRETQYF. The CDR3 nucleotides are TGCGCCAGCAGTGCCGGCGGGTCTAGCGGGGGGAGAGAGACCCAGTACTTC.

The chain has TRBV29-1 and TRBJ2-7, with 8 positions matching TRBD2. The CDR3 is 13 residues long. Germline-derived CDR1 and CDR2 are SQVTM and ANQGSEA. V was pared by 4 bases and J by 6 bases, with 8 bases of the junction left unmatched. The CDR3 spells CSVVTAGVSEQYF. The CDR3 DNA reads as TGCAGCGTTGTAACAGCGGGAGTCTCCGAGCAGTACTTC.

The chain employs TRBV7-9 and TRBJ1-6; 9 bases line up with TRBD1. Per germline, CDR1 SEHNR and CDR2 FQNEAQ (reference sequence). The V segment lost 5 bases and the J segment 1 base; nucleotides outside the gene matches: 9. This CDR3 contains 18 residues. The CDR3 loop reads CASSIGTGKVSYNSPLHF. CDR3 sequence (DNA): TGTGCCAGCAGCATTGGGACAGGGAAAGTGTCCTATAATTCACCCCTCCACTTT.

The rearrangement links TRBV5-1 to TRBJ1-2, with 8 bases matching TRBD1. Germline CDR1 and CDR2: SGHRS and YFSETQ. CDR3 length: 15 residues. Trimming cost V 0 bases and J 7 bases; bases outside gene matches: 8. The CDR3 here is CASSLDLAGGVGYTF. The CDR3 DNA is TGCGCCAGCAGCTTGGACTTGGCAGGGGGCGTTGGCTACACCTTC.

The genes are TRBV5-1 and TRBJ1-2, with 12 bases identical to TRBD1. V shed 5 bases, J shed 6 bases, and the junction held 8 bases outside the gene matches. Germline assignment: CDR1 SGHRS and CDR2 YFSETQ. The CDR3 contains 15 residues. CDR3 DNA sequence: TGCGCCAGCAGGGTGCAGGGGACAGGGGGCGATGGCTACACCTTC. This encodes CASRVQGTGGDGYTF.

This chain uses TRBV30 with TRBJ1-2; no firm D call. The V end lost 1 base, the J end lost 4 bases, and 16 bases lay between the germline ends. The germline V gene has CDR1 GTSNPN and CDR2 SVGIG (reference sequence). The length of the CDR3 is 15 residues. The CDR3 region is CAWSALRTGIYGYTF. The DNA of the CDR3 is TGTGCCTGGAGTGCTCTCCGGACGGGAATCTATGGCTACACCTTC.

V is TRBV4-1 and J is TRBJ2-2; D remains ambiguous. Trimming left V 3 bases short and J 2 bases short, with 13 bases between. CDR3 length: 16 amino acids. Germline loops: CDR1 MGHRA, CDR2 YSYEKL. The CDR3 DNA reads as TGCGCCAGCAGCCAGGGTGCGGCGGAAAACACCGGGGAGCTGTTTTTT. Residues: CASSQGAAENTGELFF.

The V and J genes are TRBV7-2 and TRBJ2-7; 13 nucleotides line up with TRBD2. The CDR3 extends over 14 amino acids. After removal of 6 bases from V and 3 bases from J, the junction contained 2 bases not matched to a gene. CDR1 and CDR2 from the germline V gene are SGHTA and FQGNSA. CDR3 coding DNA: TGTGCCAGCAGGAGGACTAGCGGGAGCTACGAGCAGTACTTC. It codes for CASRRTSGSYEQYF.

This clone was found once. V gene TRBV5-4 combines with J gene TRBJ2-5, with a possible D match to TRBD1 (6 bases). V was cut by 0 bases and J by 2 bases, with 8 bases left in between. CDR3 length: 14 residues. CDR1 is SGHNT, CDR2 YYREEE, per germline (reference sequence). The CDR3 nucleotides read TGTGCCAGCAGCTTGGGCCAGGGGCAAGAGACCCAGTACTTC. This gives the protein CASSLGQGQETQYF.

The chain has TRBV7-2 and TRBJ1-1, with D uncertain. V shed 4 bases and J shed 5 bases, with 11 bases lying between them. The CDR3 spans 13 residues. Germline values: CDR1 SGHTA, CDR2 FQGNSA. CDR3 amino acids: CASSSQWRTEAFF. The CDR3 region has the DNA TGTGCCAGCAGCTCTCAGTGGAGAACTGAAGCTTTCTTT. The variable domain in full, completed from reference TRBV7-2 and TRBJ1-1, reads GAGVSQSPSNKVTEKGKDVELRCDPISGHTALYWYRQSLGQGLEFLIYFQGNSAPDKSGLPSDRFSAERTGGSVSTLTIQRTQQEDSAVYLCASSSQWRTEAFFGQGTRLTVV.

DNA of the CDR3: TGTGCCAGTCGACAGGGAGCAAATCAGCCCCAGCATTTT. The encoded protein is CASRQGANQPQHF. This chain uses TRBV19 with TRBJ1-5, with 7 bases that match TRBD1. Germline assignment: CDR1 LNHDA and CDR2 SQIVND (reference sequence). V lost 8 bases and J lost 4; bases outside the gene matches: 5. CDR3 length: 13 residues.

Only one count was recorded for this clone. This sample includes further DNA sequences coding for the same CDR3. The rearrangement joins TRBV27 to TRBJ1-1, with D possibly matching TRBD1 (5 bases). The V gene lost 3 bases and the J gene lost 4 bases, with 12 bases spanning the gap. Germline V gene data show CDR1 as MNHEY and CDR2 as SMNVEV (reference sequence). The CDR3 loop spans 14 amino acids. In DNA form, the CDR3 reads TGTGCCAGCAGTTTTCGCAGGGTTGGCACTGAAGCTTTCTTT. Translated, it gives CASSFRRVGTEAFF.

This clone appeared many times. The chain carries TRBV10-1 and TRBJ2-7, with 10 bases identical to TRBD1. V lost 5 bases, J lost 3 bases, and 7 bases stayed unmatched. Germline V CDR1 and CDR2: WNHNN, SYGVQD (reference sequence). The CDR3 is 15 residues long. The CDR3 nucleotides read TGCGCCAGCAGTTCCGACAGGGGGCGACTCTACGAGCAGTACTTC. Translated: CASSSDRGRLYEQYF.

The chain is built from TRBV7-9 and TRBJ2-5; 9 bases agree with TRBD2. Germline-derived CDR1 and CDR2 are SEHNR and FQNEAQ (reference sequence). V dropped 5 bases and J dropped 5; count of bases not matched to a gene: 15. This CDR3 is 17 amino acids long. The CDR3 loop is CASSPPQGREGGETQYF. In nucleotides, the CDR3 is TGTGCCAGCAGCCCCCCACAGGGGCGGGAGGGGGGTGAGACCCAGTACTTC.

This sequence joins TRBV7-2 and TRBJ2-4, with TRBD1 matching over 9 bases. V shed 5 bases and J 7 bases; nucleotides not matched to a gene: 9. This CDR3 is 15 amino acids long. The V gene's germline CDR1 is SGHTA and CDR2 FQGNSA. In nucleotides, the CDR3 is TGTGCCAGCAGCCCGGGACAGGGCAGTTGGAACATTCAGTACTTC. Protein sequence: CASSPGQGSWNIQYF.

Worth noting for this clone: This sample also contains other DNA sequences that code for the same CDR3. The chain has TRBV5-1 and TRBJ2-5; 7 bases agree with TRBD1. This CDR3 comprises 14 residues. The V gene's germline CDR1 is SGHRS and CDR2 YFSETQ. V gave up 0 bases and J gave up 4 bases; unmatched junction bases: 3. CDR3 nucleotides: TGCGCCAGCAGCTTGGGACAGGGTAGAGAGACCCAGTACTTC. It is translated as CASSLGQGRETQYF.

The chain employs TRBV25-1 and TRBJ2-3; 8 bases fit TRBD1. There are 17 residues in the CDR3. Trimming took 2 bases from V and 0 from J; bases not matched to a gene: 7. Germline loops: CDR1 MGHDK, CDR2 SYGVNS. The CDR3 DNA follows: TGTGCCAGCAGTGAACGGCAGGGGGCGACAAGCACAGATACGCAGTATTTT. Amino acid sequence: CASSERQGATSTDTQYF.

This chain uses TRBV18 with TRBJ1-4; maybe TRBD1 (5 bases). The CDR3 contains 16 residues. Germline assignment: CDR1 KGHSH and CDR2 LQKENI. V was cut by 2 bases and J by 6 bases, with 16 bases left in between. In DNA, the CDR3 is TGTGCCAGCTCACCAACGTATTCAGGGCCCTATGAAAAACTGTTTTTT. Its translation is CASSPTYSGPYEKLFF.

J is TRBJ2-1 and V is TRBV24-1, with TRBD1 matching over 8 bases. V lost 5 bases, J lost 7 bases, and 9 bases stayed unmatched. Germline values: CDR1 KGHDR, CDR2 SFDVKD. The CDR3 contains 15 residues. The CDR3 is CATSAPGGLGNEQFF. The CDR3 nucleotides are TGTGCCACCAGTGCCCCAGGGGGCTTAGGGAATGAGCAGTTCTTC.

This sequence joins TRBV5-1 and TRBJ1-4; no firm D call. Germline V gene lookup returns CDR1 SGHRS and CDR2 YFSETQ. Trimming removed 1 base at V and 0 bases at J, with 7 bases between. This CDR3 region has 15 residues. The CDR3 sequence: CASSLTPATNEKLFF. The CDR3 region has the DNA TGCGCCAGCAGCTTGACGCCGGCAACTAATGAAAAACTGTTTTTT.

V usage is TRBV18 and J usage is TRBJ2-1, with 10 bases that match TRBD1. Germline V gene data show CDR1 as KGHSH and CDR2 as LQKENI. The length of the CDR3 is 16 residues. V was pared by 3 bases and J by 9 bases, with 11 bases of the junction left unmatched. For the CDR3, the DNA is TGTGCCAGCTCACCCCGCCAGGGACAGGGGTTCGGTGAGCAGTTCTTC. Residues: CASSPRQGQGFGEQFF.

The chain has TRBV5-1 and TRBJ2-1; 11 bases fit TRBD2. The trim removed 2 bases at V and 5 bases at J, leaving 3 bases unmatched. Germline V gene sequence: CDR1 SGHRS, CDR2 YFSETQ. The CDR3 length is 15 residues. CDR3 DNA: TGCGCCAGCAGCTTACTAGCGGGAGTGGACAATGAGCAGTTCTTC. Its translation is CASSLLAGVDNEQFF.

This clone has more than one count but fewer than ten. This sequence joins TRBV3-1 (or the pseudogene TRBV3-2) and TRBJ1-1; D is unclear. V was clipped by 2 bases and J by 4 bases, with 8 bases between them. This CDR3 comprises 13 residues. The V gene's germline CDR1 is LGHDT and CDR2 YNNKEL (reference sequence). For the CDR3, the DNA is TGTGCCAGCAGCCAACTCTCCGGCACTGAAGCTTTCTTT. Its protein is CASSQLSGTEAFF.

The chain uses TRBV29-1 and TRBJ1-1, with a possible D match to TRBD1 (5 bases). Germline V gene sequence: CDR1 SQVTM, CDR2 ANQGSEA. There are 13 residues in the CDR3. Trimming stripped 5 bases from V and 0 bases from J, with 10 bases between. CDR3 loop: CSVNRILNTEAFF. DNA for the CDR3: TGCAGCGTTAACAGGATTTTGAACACTGAAGCTTTCTTT.

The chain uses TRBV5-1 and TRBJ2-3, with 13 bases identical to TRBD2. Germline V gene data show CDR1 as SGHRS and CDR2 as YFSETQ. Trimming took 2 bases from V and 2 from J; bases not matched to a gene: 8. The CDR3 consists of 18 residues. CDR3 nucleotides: TGCGCCAGCAGCTTACTAGCGGGAGGGCCAAGTTTCACAGATACGCAGTATTTT. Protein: CASSLLAGGPSFTDTQYF.

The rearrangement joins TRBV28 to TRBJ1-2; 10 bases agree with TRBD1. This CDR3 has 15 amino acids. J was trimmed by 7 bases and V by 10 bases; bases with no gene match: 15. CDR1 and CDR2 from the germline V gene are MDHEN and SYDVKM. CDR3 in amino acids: CANLPGGQGNGGYTF. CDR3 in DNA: TGTGCCAACCTTCCTGGGGGACAGGGGAATGGTGGCTACACCTTC.